Detailed here is one T cell receptor (beta chain). Authors' data handling: Amplification of reference gene primers was used by the study to estimate nucleated cell counts. Sequenced by immunoSEQ multiplex PCR; TCRdb stores in-frame clones only, minus some. That table supplies the V and J calls and clone size; D and trimming were determined from the DNA. The repertoire holds approximately 300,000 clones, with around 88% as singletons. This record belongs to a study of blood T cell repertoires in COVID-19. Whole-study context: Acute and convalescent COVID-19 specimens originated in the United States, Italy and Spain. The cDNA or gDNA used as material had been derived from T cells, B-cell-depleted T cells, or PBMCs.

This CDR3 has 11 amino acids. Germline V gene data show CDR1 as KGHDR and CDR2 as SFDVKD. V gave up 2 bases and J gave up 15 bases, with 10 bases separating them. The sequence came from a woman aged 45-59 years with acute or convalescent COVID-19. This rearrangement joins TRBV24-1 to TRBJ2-1; D gene unclear. Material: peripheral blood. DNA of the CDR3: TGTGCCACCAGTGATTCCCAGGCCGGGTTCTTC. Its protein product is CATSDSQAGFF.